The 7 T cell receptor beta chains below all came from one sample that was sequenced in a study of cytomegalovirus exposure and HLA in healthy donors (dated by TCRdb to 2016 to 2017). Library preparation was by the immunoSEQ multiplex PCR assay. The multiplex PCR relied on a mix of 60 forward primers for TCR Vbeta segments and 13 reverse primers for TCR Jbeta segments. What TCRdb holds here is the immuneACCESS table cut down to in-frame rearrangements. Part of the clones is not present; checked against another copy, under half of the missing clones reflect an unresolved V gene, and the others are unexplained. The sample table holds 150,000 to 200,000 clones, of which around 80% were seen once. The ten largest account for 2% to 2.5% of the sample. Sequenced material: PBMCs. These receptors were obtained from a woman between 25 and 40 years old in good health and CMV-seropositive.

This chain uses TRBV7-2 with TRBJ2-5, with 8 bases lining up with TRBD2. J lost 4 bases, V lost 5 bases, and 15 bases had no gene match. Germline CDR1 and CDR2: SGHTA and FQGNSA. The CDR3 length is 17 residues. The CDR3 DNA reads TGTGCCAGCAGCCCTTGGGGTAGCGGGGACGCTGGAGAGACCCAGTACTTC. The encoded protein is CASSPWGSGDAGETQYF. Drawing the rest from reference TRBV7-2 and TRBJ2-5, the complete variable domain is GAGVSQSPSNKVTEKGKDVELRCDPISGHTALYWYRQSLGQGLEFLIYFQGNSAPDKSGLPSDRFSAERTGGSVSTLTIQRTQQEDSAVYLCASSPWGSGDAGETQYFGPGTRLLVL.

This clone was seen a single time. The chain employs TRBV7-2 and TRBJ1-6; tentative D call: TRBD1 (5 bases). The CDR3 length is 16 residues. The germline gives CDR1 SGHTA, CDR2 FQGNSA. V gave up 3 bases and J gave up 0 bases, with 9 bases separating them. This CDR3 reads CASSFLTGSYNSPLHF. CDR3 bases: TGTGCCAGCAGCTTTCTCACAGGCTCCTATAATTCACCCCTCCACTTT.

The V gene is TRBV25-1, the J gene TRBJ2-6; D not certain. This CDR3 spans 16 amino acids. The V gene's germline CDR1 is MGHDK and CDR2 SYGVNS. V was shortened by 2 bases and J by 3 bases, with 11 bases between the two germline ends. The CDR3 bases are TGTGCCAGCAGTGAAGCTCGGCGAGGTGGGGCCAACGTCCTGACTTTC. This codes for CASSEARRGGANVLTF.

This rearrangement joins TRBV5-8 to TRBJ1-4; no firm D call. The V gene lost 0 bases and the J gene lost 2 bases, with 11 bases spanning the gap. CDR3 size: 16 residues. Germline V gives CDR1 SGHTS, CDR2 YDEGEE. CDR3 bases: TGTGCCAGCAGCTTGGACCAATCCGGGACTAATGAAAAACTGTTTTTT. It yields the protein CASSLDQSGTNEKLFF.

The chain recombines TRBV10-1 with TRBJ2-1; a weak D match, TRBD1 (6 bases). CDR3 size: 14 residues. V lost 1 base and J 7 bases, leaving 11 bases between the germline ends. From germline, CDR1 is WNHNN and CDR2 SYGVQD (reference sequence). DNA of the CDR3: TGCGCCAGCAGTGAGTACCAGGGGTTTAATGAGCAGTTCTTC. It yields the protein CASSEYQGFNEQFF.

The chain couples TRBV30 to TRBJ2-1; tentative D call: TRBD2 (5 bases). The germline gives CDR1 GTSNPN, CDR2 SVGIG (reference sequence). The CDR3 spans 13 residues. The CDR3 here is CSAAGESYNEQFF. The CDR3 DNA follows: TGTAGTGCGGCGGGTGAGTCCTACAATGAGCAGTTCTTC.

This clone was seen more than once but under ten times. The rearrangement uses TRBV9 and TRBJ2-3, with 13 nucleotides matching TRBD2. V was pared by 0 bases and J by 2 bases, with 6 bases of the junction left unmatched. The CDR3 consists of 18 residues. Germline values: CDR1 SGDLS, CDR2 YYNGEE. CDR3 amino acids: CASSVGTSGRGSTDTQYF. The CDR3, as DNA: TGTGCCAGCAGCGTAGGAACTAGCGGGAGGGGGTCCACAGATACGCAGTATTTT.